Below are 13 T cell receptor beta chains sequenced from a single sample in a study of response to subunit inactivated influenza vaccine. TCRdb fed the RT-PCR reads into MiXCR, producing one record per CDR3 protein. This table has roughly 500,000 distinct CDR3 sequences, about 15% appearing once. The source was CD4+ T cells sorted from PBMCs, collected roughly 24 months after vaccination. All receptors derive from a man aged 45-69 years who received an inactivated influenza vaccine.

This clonotype was recorded many times. The rearrangement links TRBV6-5 to TRBJ1-6; 8 nucleotides line up with TRBD1. The V gene's germline CDR1 is MNHEY and CDR2 SVGAGI. V was pared by 0 bases and J by 8 bases, with 3 bases of the junction left unmatched. This CDR3 region has 15 residues. The CDR3 is CASSYSQGAYSPLHF. DNA for the CDR3: TGTGCCAGCAGTTACTCGCAGGGGGCGTATTCACCCCTCCACTTT.

V gene TRBV12-3 or TRBV12-4 combines with J gene TRBJ1-1, with D uncertain. V lost 7 bases to trimming and J lost 0 bases, with 9 bases between them. The CDR3 loop spans 13 amino acids. This chain's CDR3 is CASTKALNTEAFF. The DNA for the CDR3 is TGTGCCAGCACTAAGGCCCTGAACACTGAAGCTTTCTTT.

The chain uses TRBV29-1 and TRBJ2-2; tentative D call: TRBD2 (7 bases). Trimming cost V 7 bases and J 5 bases, with 17 bases left between them. Germline CDR1 reads SQVTM; CDR2 reads ANQGSEA. The CDR3 sequence is 14 residues long. The CDR3 loop is CSARGATGTGELFF. CDR3 nucleotides: TGCAGCGCCCGGGGGGCCACGGGGACCGGGGAGCTGTTTTTT.

Written as DNA, the CDR3 is TGTGCCAGCAGTTTGGGACAGGGGGTTGCCAATGAGCAGTTCTTC. Amino acid sequence: CASSLGQGVANEQFF. The chain uses TRBV12-3 or TRBV12-4 and TRBJ2-1; 11 bases map to TRBD1. J lost 6 bases, V lost 3 bases, and 4 bases had no gene match. CDR3 length equals 15 residues.

This clonotype was seen more than once but under ten times. The CDR3 DNA reads as TGTGCCAGTAACCCAGGGGGGCTCGGGGAGACCCAGTACTTC. Translating gives CASNPGGLGETQYF. The chain is built from TRBV2 and TRBJ2-5; a possible D gene is TRBD1 (7 bases). Germline CDR1 and CDR2: SNHLY and FYNNEI. This CDR3 region has 14 residues. Trimming pared 9 bases from V and 5 bases from J, leaving 19 bases between.

The table lists this clonotype with many counts. For the CDR3, the DNA is TGCGCCAGCAGCTTGGCGGGACAGACTATAGAAGCTTTCTTT. Amino acids: CASSLAGQTIEAFF. V is TRBV5-1 and J is TRBJ1-1, with 7 nucleotides matching TRBD1. J was trimmed by 8 bases and V by 0 bases; bases with no gene match: 7. Germline V gene lookup returns CDR1 SGHRS and CDR2 YFSETQ. The CDR3 is 14 residues long.

This clonotype has a handful of counts. The chain combines TRBV5-1 with TRBJ2-7, with D possibly being TRBD1 (6 bases). Looked up from germline, CDR1 is SGHRS and CDR2 is YFSETQ. There are 12 residues in the CDR3. The V and J ends lost 4 bases and 5 bases respectively, with 10 bases between them. The CDR3 DNA reads TGCGCCAGCAGCGTACAGGGTAACGAGCAGTACTTC. It codes for CASSVQGNEQYF.

V gene TRBV12-3 or TRBV12-4 combines with J gene TRBJ2-1, with 8 bases that match TRBD2. Germline trimming cut 3 bases from V and 10 bases from J; bases unmatched to any gene: 8. CDR3 length: 14 amino acids. The CDR3, as DNA: TGTGCCAGCAGTTTGGGCGGGGGGATTAGGGAGCAGTTCTTC. Its protein product is CASSLGGGIREQFF.

The chain carries TRBV29-1 and TRBJ1-1; D uncertain. This CDR3 spans 13 amino acids. V shed 4 bases and J shed 3 bases, with 12 bases lying between them. Germline V gene sequence: CDR1 SQVTM, CDR2 ANQGSEA. CDR3 sequence: CSVVGVVYTEAFF. The CDR3 region has the DNA TGCAGCGTTGTGGGAGTTGTGTACACTGAAGCTTTCTTT.

There are many counts of this clonotype. V usage is TRBV5-1 and J usage is TRBJ2-3; TRBD2 agrees at 8 bases. The germline CDR1 and CDR2 sequences are SGHRS and YFSETQ. J gave up 6 bases and V 1 base, and 7 bases lay outside the gene matches. There are 15 residues in the CDR3. This CDR3 is CASSLLAGGSDTQYF. The CDR3 coding sequence is TGCGCCAGCAGCTTGTTGGCGGGAGGATCGGATACGCAGTATTTT.

In regard to this clonotype: The junction departs from germline at one end; a sequencing error may be responsible. The rearrangement joins TRBV20-1 to TRBJ2-3; 15 bases align to TRBD2. CDR3 size: 15 residues. The V gene's germline CDR1 is DFQATT and CDR2 SNEGSKA (reference sequence). CDR3 DNA: TGCAGTGCTATGGGACTAGCGGGAGGCACCGATACGCAGTATTTT. Translated, it gives CSAMGLAGGTDTQYF.

There are a few counts of this clonotype. CDR3 loop: CASRERGENTDTQYF. In DNA form, the CDR3 reads TGCGCCAGCAGGGAGCGGGGGGAAAACACAGATACGCAGTATTTT. The chain couples TRBV5-1 to TRBJ2-3; TRBD2 agrees at 9 bases. CDR1 is SGHRS and CDR2 is YFSETQ in the germline V gene. V was pared by 5 bases and J by 2 bases, with 6 bases of the junction left unmatched. The CDR3 is 15 residues long.

The chain uses TRBV5-1 and TRBJ2-3; D may be TRBD1 (6 bases). The length of the CDR3 is 15 residues. Trimming removed 3 bases at V and 1 base at J, with 12 bases between. Germline V CDR1 and CDR2: SGHRS, YFSETQ. In DNA, the CDR3 is TGCGCCAGCAGCTACCGGGACACCCGCACAGATACGCAGTATTTT. This codes for CASSYRDTRTDTQYF.